The entry below gives a single TCR beta chain sequence along with its context. Its antigen is currently unknown. This specimen belongs to a study of Ad26.COV2.S vaccination and SARS-CoV-2 variants. Turning to the study itself: Doses of Ad26.COV2.S were injected into muscle once or twice, 56 days apart. General study findings and limits: With respect to non-spike TCR breadth, vaccine and placebo recipients were similar.

Indicated treatment: 15 to 20 received Ad26.COV2.S at low or high dose, single or two shots; five or six received placebo; per-sample allocation not given. Day 63 following the first vaccine or placebo injection was when the samples were taken. As its vector, the vaccine had Ad26, which expressed Wuhan-strain SARS-CoV-2 spike. Method: immunoSEQ multiplex PCR; TCRdb's copy keeps in-frame clones and lacks some. The table has fewer than 500,000 clones, about 93% seen once. Germline V CDR1 and CDR2: ENHRY, SYGVKD. The V end was cut by 11 bases, the J end by 1 base, with 8 bases between. This CDR3 spans 11 amino acids.

The sequencing used peripheral blood, collected in a trial of Ad26.COV2.S vaccine versus placebo. The genes are TRBV10-3 and TRBJ1-1; no clear D. The origin of this receptor is a person aged 18-65 years who received the Ad26.COV2.S COVID-19 vaccine or a placebo. This CDR3 reads CAVKGNTEAFF. CDR3 nucleotide sequence: TGTGCCGTAAAAGGGAACACTGAAGCTTTCTTT.